Presented here are 20 T cell receptor beta chains from one specimen sequenced in a study of T cell responses to AZD1222 COVID-19 vaccine. Produced via immunoSEQ multiplex PCR; TCRdb's table is partial and in-frame only. Counted here are roughly 180,000 clones, approximately 94% occurring once; the ten biggest clones make up about 1.5%. The sequencing used peripheral blood, collected 28 days after the second AZD1222 dose. Every receptor here comes from an adult who received the AZD1222 COVID-19 vaccine.

The chain employs TRBV6-5 and TRBJ2-7, with D perhaps matching TRBD1 (6 bases). Germline CDR1 is MNHEY and CDR2 is SVGAGI. The CDR3 has 14 amino acids. Deletions cut 6 bases from V and 6 bases from J, with 18 bases between. CDR3 in DNA: TGTGCCAGCAGCCGGACAGATTTTCTGAGCGAGCAGTACTTC. It encodes CASSRTDFLSEQYF.

This clone was seen more than once but under ten times. The sample carries other DNA sequences with the same CDR3. This chain connects TRBV9 to TRBJ2-7; D not resolved. The germline gives CDR1 SGDLS, CDR2 YYNGEE. This CDR3 comprises 14 residues. Between the trimmed V and J ends, which lost 0 bases and 4 bases, there was a span of 11 bases. In nucleotides, the CDR3 is TGTGCCAGCAGCGTAGCCGGTACTGGGTACGAGCAGTACTTC. Translation gives CASSVAGTGYEQYF.

The rearrangement joins TRBV27 to TRBJ2-1; D remains ambiguous. Between the trimmed V and J ends, which lost 6 bases and 6 bases, there was a span of 9 bases. The CDR3 has 12 amino acids. The germline gives CDR1 MNHEY, CDR2 SMNVEV (reference sequence). The CDR3 sequence: CASRETSNEQFF. Written as DNA, the CDR3 is TGTGCCAGCAGAGAGACAAGCAATGAGCAGTTCTTC.

The chain recombines TRBV5-1 with TRBJ1-4; weak D call: TRBD1 (6 bases). The CDR3 spans 15 residues. Germline CDR1 is SGHRS and CDR2 is YFSETQ. Trimming took 0 bases from V and 6 from J, leaving 12 bases between them. In nucleotides, the CDR3 is TGCGCCAGCAGCTTGGTTGGAGGGGGGGATGAAAAACTGTTTTTT. Residues: CASSLVGGGDEKLFF. The whole variable domain, remainder taken from reference TRBV5-1 and TRBJ1-4, is KAGVTQTPRYLIKTRGQQVTLSCSPISGHRSVSWYQQTPGQGLQFLFEYFSETQRNKGNFPGRFSGRQFSNSRSEMNVSTLELGDSALYLCASSLVGGGDEKLFFGSGTQLSVL.

The chain carries TRBV6-6 and TRBJ1-1; 10 nucleotides line up with TRBD1. Trimming took 2 bases from V and 4 from J; bases not matched to a gene: 1. Germline loops: CDR1 MNHNY, CDR2 SVGAGI (reference sequence). The CDR3 covers 14 residues. CDR3 amino acids: CASSYGDRGTEAFF. The CDR3 DNA sequence: TGTGCCAGCAGTTACGGGGACAGGGGCACTGAAGCTTTCTTT.

The J gene is TRBJ1-3, the V gene TRBV2; D gene ambiguous. Germline V gives CDR1 SNHLY, CDR2 FYNNEI. V was shortened by 4 bases and J by 6 bases, with 10 bases between the two germline ends. The CDR3 runs 13 residues. The CDR3 is CASSVEGLNTIYF. The CDR3 DNA follows: TGTGCCAGCAGTGTAGAGGGATTAAACACCATATATTTT.

The J gene is TRBJ2-2, the V gene TRBV7-9; possible D gene TRBD2, 6 bases. There are 15 residues in the CDR3. Germline loops: CDR1 SEHNR, CDR2 FQNEAQ (reference sequence). The V gene lost 3 bases and the J gene lost 6 bases, with 14 bases spanning the gap. CDR3 nucleotide sequence: TGTGCCAGCAGCTTCGAGCGGGTATTCGCCGGGGAGCTGTTTTTT. As protein: CASSFERVFAGELFF.

The chain links TRBV7-3 to TRBJ2-3, with no clear D. Germline V lookup: CDR1 SGHTA, CDR2 FQGTGA. The CDR3 extends over 13 amino acids. V lost 2 bases and J 5 bases, leaving 8 bases between the germline ends. The CDR3 DNA is TGTGCCAGCAGCTTATCAGTGAAAGATACGCAGTATTTT. It translates to CASSLSVKDTQYF.

This sequence joins TRBV5-1 and TRBJ1-1, with D perhaps TRBD1 (5 bases). The CDR3 runs 13 residues. The V end was cut by 6 bases, the J end by 11 bases, with 20 bases between. In germline, CDR1 is SGHRS, CDR2 YFSETQ. CDR3 loop: CASNSGTRVGAFF. The CDR3 nucleotides are TGCGCCAGCAACTCCGGGACGAGGGTGGGGGCTTTCTTT.

This clone was found once. This chain links TRBV5-1 with TRBJ1-1; D call uncertain. Between the trimmed V and J ends, which lost 1 base and 1 base, there was a span of 11 bases. The germline V gene has CDR1 SGHRS and CDR2 YFSETQ. The CDR3 consists of 15 residues. The CDR3 DNA is TGCGCCAGCAGCTTGCAAGGCCTTGGGAACACTGAAGCTTTCTTT. It codes for CASSLQGLGNTEAFF.

The chain is built from TRBV5-1 and TRBJ1-4; 7 nucleotides match TRBD1. The CDR3 runs 15 residues. The trim removed 4 bases at V and 1 base at J, leaving 4 bases unmatched. CDR1 is SGHRS and CDR2 is YFSETQ in the germline V gene. This chain's CDR3 is CASSATGETNEKLFF. Written as DNA, the CDR3 is TGCGCCAGCAGCGCCACAGGGGAAACTAATGAAAAACTGTTTTTT.

This chain uses TRBV19 with TRBJ1-5, with 9 bases that match TRBD1. Trimming took 4 bases from V and 7 from J; bases not matched to a gene: 11. Germline V gene data show CDR1 as LNHDA and CDR2 as SQIVND (reference sequence). The CDR3 is 16 residues long. The CDR3 reads CASSTRWDRARQPQHF. CDR3 bases: TGTGCCAGTAGTACTCGGTGGGACAGGGCGAGACAGCCCCAGCATTTT.

This clone showed up just a few times. This sequence joins TRBV15 and TRBJ2-4; 9 nucleotides match TRBD1. V shed 0 bases and J 8 bases; nucleotides not matched to a gene: 8. The CDR3 runs to 16 residues. Germline-derived CDR1 and CDR2 are LNHNV and YYDKDF (reference sequence). The CDR3 protein is CATSRDRGTGTDIQYF. CDR3 coding DNA: TGTGCCACCAGCAGAGATCGAGGGACAGGGACGGACATTCAGTACTTC.

The DNA of the CDR3 is TGCGCCAGCAGCCAACCTCTCGGCTTGCCTGAAGCTTTCTTT. This codes for CASSQPLGLPEAFF. This sequence joins TRBV4-1 and TRBJ1-1, with no clear D. In germline, CDR1 is MGHRA, CDR2 YSYEKL. The CDR3 contains 14 residues. V was cut by 2 bases and J by 6 bases, with 13 bases left in between.

The chain carries TRBV19 and TRBJ1-1; a weak D match, TRBD1 (5 bases). V shed 10 bases and J shed 0 bases, with 18 bases lying between them. The germline V gene encodes CDR1 LNHDA and CDR2 SQIVND (reference sequence). The CDR3 has 15 residues. CDR3 sequence reads: CAKMRGLLVNTEAFF. Written as DNA, the CDR3 is TGTGCCAAAATGCGGGGGTTACTCGTGAACACTGAAGCTTTCTTT.

The chain links TRBV7-2 to TRBJ2-3, with no clear D. This CDR3 is built from 15 residues. The germline V gene has CDR1 SGHTA and CDR2 FQGNSA. With 5 bases removed from V and 5 bases from J, the gap between germline ends came to 17 bases. CDR3 nucleotides: TGTGCCAGCAGCCTGATGGGCCTCCATCGAGATACGCAGTATTTT. Translating it yields CASSLMGLHRDTQYF.

The chain joins TRBV18 to TRBJ1-6, with D possibly being TRBD1 (5 bases). This CDR3 is 13 amino acids long. Germline V lookup: CDR1 KGHSH, CDR2 LQKENI. V dropped 5 bases and J dropped 9 bases, with 11 bases sitting between them. CDR3 amino acids: CASSLETVSPLHF. Written as DNA, the CDR3 is TGTGCCAGCTCATTAGAGACAGTTTCACCCCTCCACTTT.

This clone was detected only once. The CDR3 DNA reads as TGTGCCAGCAGCTTGACCCAGGGGCTCTACGAGCAGTACTTC. This sequence encodes CASSLTQGLYEQYF. The chain carries TRBV7-2 and TRBJ2-7; D is possibly TRBD1 (6 bases). In germline, CDR1 is SGHTA, CDR2 FQGNSA. Trimming cost V 3 bases and J 3 bases, with 12 bases left between them. This CDR3 spans 14 amino acids.

The V gene is TRBV5-4, the J gene TRBJ1-6; D perhaps matches TRBD1 (6 bases). Germline CDR1 is SGHNT and CDR2 is YYREEE (reference sequence). This CDR3 region has 15 residues. V was trimmed by 2 bases and J by 3 bases, leaving 9 bases between them. The CDR3 loop reads CASSLQGFYNSPLHF. CDR3 DNA: TGTGCCAGCAGCTTACAGGGTTTCTATAATTCACCCCTCCACTTT.

The chain is built from TRBV7-2 and TRBJ2-5, with 16 nucleotides matching TRBD2. In germline, CDR1 is SGHTA, CDR2 FQGNSA. V was pared by 6 bases and J by 5 bases, with 3 bases of the junction left unmatched. This CDR3 comprises 15 residues. CDR3 protein: CASRTGLAGGETQYF. CDR3 in DNA: TGTGCCAGCAGGACGGGACTAGCGGGGGGGGAGACCCAGTACTTC. The variable domain in full, with the rest retrieved from reference TRBV7-2 and TRBJ2-5, is GAGVSQSPSNKVTEKGKDVELRCDPISGHTALYWYRQSLGQGLEFLIYFQGNSAPDKSGLPSDRFSAERTGGSVSTLTIQRTQQEDSAVYLCASRTGLAGGETQYFGPGTRLLVL.